The 4 T cell receptor beta chains below were found in one sample sequenced in a study of CD8+ T cells in alopecia areata. RNA was extracted and reverse transcribed into cDNA as the sequencing template. TCRdb keeps only in-frame clones here, not all; method: immunoSEQ multiplex PCR. The repertoire has roughly 100,000 clones, approximately 58% of them found once; the top ten carry about 9%. The sample consisted of CD4+ T cells sorted from blood. The source is a human donor in good health.

This clone has a handful of counts. This sequence joins TRBV4-1 and TRBJ2-1; tentatively, D is TRBD2 (7 bases). The CDR3 runs to 16 residues. V was cut by 4 bases and J by 5 bases, with 18 bases left in between. Per germline, CDR1 MGHRA and CDR2 YSYEKL. For the CDR3, the DNA is TGCGCCAGCAGCCCTGGGGGAGGGACACAAAACAATGAGCAGTTCTTC. Translating it yields CASSPGGGTQNNEQFF.

V gene TRBV4-2 combines with J gene TRBJ2-3; no definite D call. The CDR3 contains 12 residues. The germline V and J ends were trimmed by 3 bases and 5 bases, with 6 bases remaining between them. Germline V CDR1 and CDR2: LGHNA, YNFKEQ. CDR3 amino acids: CASSHLQDTQYF. For the CDR3, the DNA is TGTGCCAGCAGCCACCTCCAAGATACGCAGTATTTT.

The rearrangement links TRBV6-6 to TRBJ2-7, with D possibly being TRBD1 (6 bases). V was trimmed by 6 bases and J by 7 bases, leaving 13 bases between them. The CDR3 contains 12 residues. Germline CDR1 MNHNY, CDR2 SVGAGI (reference sequence). CDR3 loop: CASSPGGAEQYF. CDR3 coding DNA: TGTGCCAGCAGCCCTGGGGGCGCGGAGCAGTACTTC.

This rearrangement joins TRBV29-1 to TRBJ2-5; TRBD1 or TRBD2 may be the D gene (5 bases each). Trimming took off 5 bases at V and 2 bases at J, with 12 bases between the two ends. Germline CDR1 SQVTM, CDR2 ANQGSEA. The CDR3 has 13 amino acids. For the CDR3, the DNA is TGCAGCGTTCGGGGCAGACAACAAGAGACCCAGTACTTC. Amino acid sequence: CSVRGRQQETQYF.